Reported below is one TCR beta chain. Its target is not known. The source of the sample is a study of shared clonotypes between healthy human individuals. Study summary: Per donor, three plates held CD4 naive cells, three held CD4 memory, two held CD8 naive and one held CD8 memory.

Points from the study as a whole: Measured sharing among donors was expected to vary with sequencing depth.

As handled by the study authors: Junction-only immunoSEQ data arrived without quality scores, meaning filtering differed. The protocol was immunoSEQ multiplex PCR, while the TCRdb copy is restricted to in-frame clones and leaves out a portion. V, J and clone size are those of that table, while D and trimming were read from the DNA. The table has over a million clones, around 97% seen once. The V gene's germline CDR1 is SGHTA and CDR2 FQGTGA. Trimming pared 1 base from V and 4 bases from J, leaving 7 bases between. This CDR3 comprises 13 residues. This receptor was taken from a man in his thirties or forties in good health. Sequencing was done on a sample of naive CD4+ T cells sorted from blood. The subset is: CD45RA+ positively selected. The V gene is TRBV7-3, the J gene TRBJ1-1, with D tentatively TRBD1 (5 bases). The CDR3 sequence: CASSLSQGTEAFF. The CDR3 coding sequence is TGTGCCAGCAGCTTAAGTCAGGGCACTGAAGCTTTCTTT.